This TCR beta chain was documented in a study of T cells in Graves' hyperthyroidism and ophthalmopathy. About the research overall: Sampling of peripheral blood happened at initial diagnosis, prior to any treatment.

With 8 bases removed from V and 2 bases from J, the gap between germline ends came to 13 bases. The germline V gene encodes CDR1 MNHNS and CDR2 SASEGT. The CDR3 is 14 residues long. Researchers amplified the TCR beta CDR3 regions from RNA transcripts. The HTBI primer set was used in a first-round RT-PCR of the TCR CDR3. Via MiXCR, TCRdb re-called the multiplex PCR reads, giving one row per CDR3 protein. The sample shows under 550,000 distinct CDR3 sequences, just under 20% of them seen only once. The specimen sequenced was blood. The rearrangement joins TRBV6-1 to TRBJ1-5; D perhaps matches TRBD1 (5 bases). This TCR was sampled from a man aged 40-49 years with Graves' ophthalmopathy. CDR3 DNA: TGTGCCAGCGCAGGGTTGATCGGCAATCAGCCCCAGCATTTT. Translating it yields CASAGLIGNQPQHF.